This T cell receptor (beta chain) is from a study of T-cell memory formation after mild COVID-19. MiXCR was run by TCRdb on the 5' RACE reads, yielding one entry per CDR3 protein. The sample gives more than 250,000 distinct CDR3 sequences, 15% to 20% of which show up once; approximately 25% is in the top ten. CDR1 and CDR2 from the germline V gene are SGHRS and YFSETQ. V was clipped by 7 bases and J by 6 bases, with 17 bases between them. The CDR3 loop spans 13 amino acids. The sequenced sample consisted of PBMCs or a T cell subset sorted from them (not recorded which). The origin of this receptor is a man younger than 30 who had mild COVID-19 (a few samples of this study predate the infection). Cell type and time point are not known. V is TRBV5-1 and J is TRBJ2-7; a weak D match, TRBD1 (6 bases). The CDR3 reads CASSNRDPLEQYF. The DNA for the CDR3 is TGCGCCAGCTCTAACAGGGACCCTCTCGAGCAGTACTTC.